One sample yielded the 16 T cell receptor beta chains listed below, sequenced in a study of PD-1 blockade in classical Hodgkin lymphoma. Every single patient, without exception, relapsed after autologous stem cell transplantation, and brentuximab vedotin exposure varied. The method was immunoSEQ multiplex PCR; TCRdb's version includes in-frame clones alone and lacks a portion of them. Seen here are about 40,000 clones, approximately 71% observed once, and the top ten hold less than 4%. The sample here was peripheral blood mononuclear cells (PBMCs), taken at baseline. Source of these receptors: a human donor with classical Hodgkin lymphoma.

The genes are TRBV5-1 and TRBJ2-2; 13 bases fit TRBD2. CDR3 length equals 16 residues. The V gene end was trimmed by 4 bases and the J gene end by 3 bases; junction bases not matched to a gene: 3. Germline CDR1 SGHRS, CDR2 YFSETQ. The CDR3 loop is CASSRGLAGDTGELFF. For the CDR3, the DNA is TGCGCCAGCAGCCGTGGACTAGCGGGGGACACCGGGGAGCTGTTTTTT. Supplemented by reference TRBV5-1 and TRBJ2-2, the full variable domain reads KAGVTQTPRYLIKTRGQQVTLSCSPISGHRSVSWYQQTPGQGLQFLFEYFSETQRNKGNFPGRFSGRQFSNSRSEMNVSTLELGDSALYLCASSRGLAGDTGELFFGEGSRLTVL.

CDR3 sequence: CASSPSGLAGVSYEQYF. For the CDR3, the DNA is TGTGCCAGCAGCCCATCGGGACTAGCGGGAGTCTCCTACGAGCAGTACTTC. V usage is TRBV13 and J usage is TRBJ2-7, with 14 bases identical to TRBD2. The CDR3 runs to 17 residues. J lost 0 bases, V lost 5 bases, and 6 bases had no gene match. The germline V gene has CDR1 PRHDT and CDR2 FYEKMQ (reference sequence).

J is TRBJ2-7 and V is TRBV5-4, with TRBD1 identical over 9 bases. In germline, CDR1 is SGHNT, CDR2 YYREEE (reference sequence). The CDR3 is 15 residues long. Unmatched junction bases numbered 13, after V lost 3 bases and J lost 9 bases. DNA of the CDR3: TGTGCCAGCAGCTCGGGACAGGGAATTCCAAGGTGGCAGTACTTC. It translates to CASSSGQGIPRWQYF.

This clone was counted only a few times. The chain carries TRBV7-9 and TRBJ2-3; tentatively, D is TRBD1 or TRBD2 (6 bases each). This CDR3 has 18 amino acids. V was clipped by 1 base and J by 4 bases, with 21 bases between them. The germline CDR1 and CDR2 sequences are SEHNR and FQNEAQ (reference sequence). The CDR3 coding sequence is TGTGCCAGCAGCTTAGTAGGGGGTCCTAGCGCAAAATCAGATACGCAGTATTTT. This gives the protein CASSLVGGPSAKSDTQYF.

This clone has a handful of counts. This chain joins TRBV29-1 and TRBJ1-1, with D perhaps TRBD1 (5 bases). The CDR3 loop spans 12 amino acids. Germline values: CDR1 SQVTM, CDR2 ANQGSEA. The germline V and J ends were trimmed by 7 bases and 4 bases, with 13 bases remaining between them. In nucleotides, the CDR3 is TGCAGCGGCCTACAGGAAGGCACTGAAGCTTTCTTT. Amino acid sequence: CSGLQEGTEAFF.

The chain has TRBV7-9 and TRBJ2-5; perhaps TRBD2 as D (6 bases). The DNA end is a closer match to TRBJ2-7, so the J assignment may be wrong. This CDR3 region has 13 residues. Germline CDR1 and CDR2: SEHNR and FQNEAQ (reference sequence). The CDR3 DNA sequence: TGTGCCAGCAGCTTTTCCGGGACTCACGAGCAGTACTTC. It translates to CASSFSGTHEQYF.

This clone was seen a few times. The chain joins TRBV30 to TRBJ2-5; D is undetermined. The CDR3 runs to 14 residues. Germline V gives CDR1 GTSNPN, CDR2 SVGIG (reference sequence). Trimming left V 0 bases short and J 0 bases short, with 8 bases between. The chain's CDR3 is CAWSVRRYQETQYF. CDR3 DNA sequence: TGTGCCTGGAGTGTAAGGCGGTACCAAGAGACCCAGTACTTC.

A few counts support this clone. V and J are TRBV5-1 and TRBJ2-3, with no clear D. Germline CDR1 and CDR2: SGHRS and YFSETQ. CDR3 length: 13 amino acids. V lost 1 base and J lost 0, with 3 bases in between. Here the CDR3 reads CASSLRSTDTQYF. CDR3 DNA: TGCGCCAGCAGCTTGCGGAGCACAGATACGCAGTATTTT.

This chain joins TRBV7-6 and TRBJ2-1; D remains unclear. This CDR3 is 18 amino acids long. With 1 base removed from V and 0 bases from J, the gap between germline ends came to 16 bases. CDR1 is SGHVS, CDR2 FNYEAQ, per germline. The CDR3 loop is CASSLVVPMQASYNEQFF. CDR3 coding DNA: TGTGCCAGCAGCTTAGTAGTGCCCATGCAGGCCTCCTACAATGAGCAGTTCTTC.

The chain recombines TRBV7-2 with TRBJ1-2; D is unresolved. The germline V and J ends were trimmed by 3 bases and 6 bases, with 5 bases remaining between them. This CDR3 has 11 amino acids. Germline V gives CDR1 SGHTA, CDR2 FQGNSA. Here the CDR3 reads CASSFMDGYTF. The CDR3 DNA reads TGTGCCAGCAGCTTTATGGATGGCTACACCTTC.

This clone was seen a few times. The chain couples TRBV6-6 to TRBJ2-5, with 7 bases fitting TRBD2. This CDR3 has 12 amino acids. Trimming removed 5 bases from V and 3 bases from J; junction bases left unmatched: 0. CDR1 is MNHNY and CDR2 is SVGAGI in the germline V gene (reference sequence). This CDR3 is CASSSGKETQYF. The CDR3 nucleotides read TGTGCCAGCAGTAGCGGGAAAGAGACCCAGTACTTC.

The rearrangement links TRBV7-2 to TRBJ1-1; a weak D match, TRBD1 (6 bases). The CDR3 sequence is 14 residues long. Trimming shortened V by 3 bases and J by 1 base, and 9 bases separated the two germline ends. Germline loops: CDR1 SGHTA, CDR2 FQGNSA. The CDR3 loop reads CASSFGRGNTEAFF. The DNA for the CDR3 is TGTGCCAGCAGCTTCGGCAGGGGGAACACTGAAGCTTTCTTT.

The chain joins TRBV27 to TRBJ2-7, with 8 bases matching TRBD2. CDR3 size: 15 residues. Germline lookup yields CDR1 MNHEY and CDR2 SMNVEV (reference sequence). Unmatched junction bases numbered 5, after V lost 0 bases and J lost 4 bases. Here the CDR3 reads CASSLSSGGGYEQYF. In nucleotides, the CDR3 is TGTGCCAGCAGTTTATCCAGCGGGGGCGGGTACGAGCAGTACTTC.

The rearrangement links TRBV2 to TRBJ2-3; TRBD1 matches 7 bases. J was trimmed by 4 bases and V by 4 bases; bases with no gene match: 14. The CDR3 covers 17 residues. The germline V gene has CDR1 SNHLY and CDR2 FYNNEI. CDR3 DNA: TGTGCCAGCAGTGCCCCTCGACAGGGTCTATCAGCAGATACGCAGTATTTT. Residues: CASSAPRQGLSADTQYF.

This clone came up a few times. This rearrangement joins TRBV7-9 to TRBJ2-5; D unclear. Germline V gives CDR1 SEHNR, CDR2 FQNEAQ (reference sequence). V was clipped by 5 bases and J by 4 bases, with 11 bases between them. CDR3 size: 13 residues. The CDR3 coding sequence is TGTGCCAGCAGCCAGAAGACCCGAGAGACCCAGTACTTC. This codes for CASSQKTRETQYF.

This clone was observed a few times. This rearrangement joins TRBV27 to TRBJ2-1; TRBD2 aligns across 10 bases. Germline CDR1 is MNHEY and CDR2 is SMNVEV (reference sequence). This CDR3 has 14 amino acids. V trimming: 4 bases; J trimming: 9 bases; junction bases outside the gene matches: 6. The CDR3 protein is CASSSLAGAGEQFF. CDR3 in DNA: TGTGCCAGCAGTTCCCTAGCGGGAGCGGGTGAGCAGTTCTTC.